This TCR beta chain originates from a study of T-cell memory formation after mild COVID-19. Turning to the study itself: Each donor largely had its own TCR clusters.

The V gene lost 6 bases and the J gene lost 5 bases, with 9 bases spanning the gap. Germline loops: CDR1 LNHDA, CDR2 SQIVND (reference sequence). The CDR3 is 12 residues long. TCRdb processed the 5' RACE reads anew with MiXCR; each CDR3 protein has one entry. The table has 150,000 to 200,000 distinct CDR3 sequences, 11% seen once. With regard to this clonotype: The antigen is not known.

Study-wide points: CD4/CD8 balance held among clones contracting day 15 to 85, and later expanders leaned CD4+.

Sequenced material: PBMCs or a T cell subset sorted from them (not recorded which). The chain recombines TRBV19 with TRBJ2-3; unclear D gene. The sequence was collected from a man younger than 35 who had mild COVID-19 (a few samples of this study predate the infection). Cell type and time point are not known. The CDR3 coding sequence is TGTGCCAGTAGCCCGATACGAGATACGCAGTATTTT. This translates into CASSPIRDTQYF.